This T cell receptor beta chain was profiled in a study of identical twins. Comment on this clonotype: The antigen is undetermined.

Findings and caveats of the study: Abundant beta clonotypes from cord blood had fewer insertions, unlike memory repertoires, which showed none. Partly confounded zero-insertion analyses could result from invariant MAIT and iNKT cells.

TCRdb reanalysed the 5' RACE reads using MiXCR and keeps one entry per CDR3 protein. The sample holds roughly 470,000 distinct CDR3 sequences, roughly 13% seen once. V was shortened by 1 base and J by 0 bases, with 10 bases between the two germline ends. Germline assignment: CDR1 SGHTA and CDR2 FQGNSA. The CDR3 runs to 15 residues. This sample also belongs to another study, concerning yellow fever vaccine responses in identical twins. That study reports: Reportedly, the response of twins' T cells to the vaccine seemed partly convergent, partly personalized.

The chain couples TRBV7-2 to TRBJ2-7, with D unclear. The sequence was obtained from a woman under 30 in good health. Sequenced sample: CD4+ T cells sorted from blood. CDR3 protein: CASSLVGLASYEQYF. The CDR3 nucleotides read TGTGCCAGCAGCTTAGTAGGTCTGGCCTCCTACGAGCAGTACTTC.